One sample yielded the 2 T cell receptor beta chains listed below, sequenced in a study of CD8 T cells in ankylosing spondylitis. Their antigens are not known. Overall study results and limits: A TCR beta motif of roughly eight highly homologous variants appeared characteristic of ankylosing spondylitis blood.

Using its own MiXCR run on the 5' RACE reads, TCRdb lists one record per CDR3 protein. The sample yields fewer than 550,000 distinct CDR3 sequences, about 5.2% seen once. Sequences were obtained from blood, either unsorted or a sorted T cell fraction (not recorded which). Receptors originate from a male donor with ankylosing spondylitis.

The table lists this clonotype with many counts. V gene TRBV7-2 combines with J gene TRBJ2-1; 9 bases map to TRBD2. CDR1 and CDR2 (germline): SGHTA, FQGNSA. CDR3 length equals 17 residues. The ends lost 4 bases at V and 0 bases at J; junction bases unmatched: 7. The chain's CDR3 is CASSSRLAEISYNEQFF. CDR3 DNA sequence: TGTGCCAGCAGCTCCCGACTAGCGGAGATCTCCTACAATGAGCAGTTCTTC.

In its sample, this clonotype was seen many times. J is TRBJ2-3 and V is TRBV2; TRBD2 aligns across 9 bases. The CDR3 has 15 amino acids. Germline V lookup: CDR1 SNHLY, CDR2 FYNNEI. V shed 3 bases, J shed 6 bases, and the junction held 7 bases outside the gene matches. This chain's CDR3 is CASSDGTSRGDTQYF. CDR3 DNA: TGTGCCAGCAGTGACGGGACTAGCCGGGGGGATACGCAGTATTTT.